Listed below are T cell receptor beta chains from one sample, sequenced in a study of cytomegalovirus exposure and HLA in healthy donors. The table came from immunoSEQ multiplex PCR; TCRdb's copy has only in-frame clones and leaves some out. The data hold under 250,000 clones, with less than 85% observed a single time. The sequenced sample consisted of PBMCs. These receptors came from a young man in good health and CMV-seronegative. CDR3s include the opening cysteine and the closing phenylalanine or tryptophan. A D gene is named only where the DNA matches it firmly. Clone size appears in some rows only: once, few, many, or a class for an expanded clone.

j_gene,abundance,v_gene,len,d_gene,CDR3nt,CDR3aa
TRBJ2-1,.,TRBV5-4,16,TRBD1,TGTGCCAGCACCCTAGGGACAGGGGGACCCTACAATGAGCAGTTCTTC,CASTLGTGGPYNEQFF
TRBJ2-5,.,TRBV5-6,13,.,TGTGCCAGCAGCTTCAGTATGCCGGAGACCCAGTACTTC,CASSFSMPETQYF
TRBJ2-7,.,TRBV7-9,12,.,TGTTCCAGCAGCTCCCAACAGGGTGGGCAGTACTTC,CSSSSQQGGQYF
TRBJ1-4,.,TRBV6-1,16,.,TGTGCCAGCAGTGAAAGAGTGCGACAGCGCAATGAAAAACTGTTTTTT,CASSERVRQRNEKLFF
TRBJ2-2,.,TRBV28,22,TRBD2,TGTGCCAGCAGTTTATTTTTAATTGGGACTAGCGGGAGGGCCTCGGACACCGGGGAGCTGTTTTTT,CASSLFLIGTSGRASDTGELFF
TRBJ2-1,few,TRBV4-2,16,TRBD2,TGTGCCAGCAGCCAAGGTCGGGAGGGCCCCCACAATGAGCAGTTCTTC,CASSQGREGPHNEQFF
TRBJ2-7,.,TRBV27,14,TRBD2,TGTGCCAGCAGTCCGGGAGGGTTCTCCTACGAGCAGTACTTC,CASSPGGFSYEQYF
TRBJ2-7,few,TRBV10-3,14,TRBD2,TGTGCCATCAGTGCGGGGGAGGGCCGTCACGAGCAGTACTTC,CAISAGEGRHEQYF
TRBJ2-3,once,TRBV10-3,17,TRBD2,TGTGCCATCAGTGGGGGGAGGACTAGCGAAAGCACAGATACGCAGTATTTT,CAISGGRTSESTDTQYF
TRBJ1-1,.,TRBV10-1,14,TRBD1,TGCGCCAGCAGTCGGACAGGGGGGAACACTGAAGCTTTCTTT,CASSRTGGNTEAFF
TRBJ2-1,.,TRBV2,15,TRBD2,TGTGCCAGCAGTGACTTAGCGGGAGTGGGATATGAGCAGTTCTTC,CASSDLAGVGYEQFF
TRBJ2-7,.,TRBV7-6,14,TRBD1,TGTGCCAGCAGCTCCCAGGGGGCGGTCTACGAGCAGTACTTC,CASSSQGAVYEQYF
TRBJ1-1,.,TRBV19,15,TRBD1,TGTGCCAGTAGTACAGGGGACAGGGGGAACACTGAAGCTTTCTTT,CASSTGDRGNTEAFF
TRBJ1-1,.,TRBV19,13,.,TGTGCCAGTAGTGCAACAGATAACACTGAAGCTTTCTTT,CASSATDNTEAFF